This T cell receptor beta chain is drawn from a study of T cells after yellow fever vaccination. General observations from the study: CD4 and CD8 compartments shared a small share of clonotypes.

With 5 bases removed from V and 13 bases from J, the gap between germline ends came to 15 bases. CDR1 SGHTA and CDR2 FQGNSA come from the germline V gene. This CDR3 contains 12 residues. One entry per CDR3 protein results from TCRdb running MiXCR on the 5' RACE reads. The sample consists of about 220,000 distinct CDR3 sequences, approximately 6.8% of them appearing once. Ten or more counts support this clonotype. The antigen is undetermined. The material sequenced was CD4+ T cells sorted from PBMCs, taken on the day of the yellow fever booster vaccination. This TCR was recovered from a man aged 30 to 39 who received the YFV17D yellow fever vaccine. The chain uses TRBV7-2 and TRBJ2-1, with no clear D. CDR3 in DNA: TGTGCCAGCAGCACGTCGCTAGGTCATCAGTTCTTC. Residues: CASSTSLGHQFF. Drawing the rest from reference TRBV7-2 and TRBJ2-1, the complete variable domain is GAGVSQSPSNKVTEKGKDVELRCDPISGHTALYWYRQSLGQGLEFLIYFQGNSAPDKSGLPSDRFSAERTGGSVSTLTIQRTQQEDSAVYLCASSTSLGHQFFGPGTRLTVL.